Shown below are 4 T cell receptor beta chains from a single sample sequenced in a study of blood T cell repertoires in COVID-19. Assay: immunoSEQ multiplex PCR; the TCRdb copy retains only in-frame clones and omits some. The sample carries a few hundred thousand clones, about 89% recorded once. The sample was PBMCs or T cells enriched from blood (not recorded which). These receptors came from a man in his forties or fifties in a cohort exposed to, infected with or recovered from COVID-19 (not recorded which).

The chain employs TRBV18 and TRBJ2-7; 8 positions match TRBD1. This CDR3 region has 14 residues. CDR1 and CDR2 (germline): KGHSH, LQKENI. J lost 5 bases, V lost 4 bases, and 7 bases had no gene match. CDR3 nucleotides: TGTGCCAGCTCACTGTCCGGGACAGGTAACGAGCAGTACTTC. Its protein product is CASSLSGTGNEQYF.

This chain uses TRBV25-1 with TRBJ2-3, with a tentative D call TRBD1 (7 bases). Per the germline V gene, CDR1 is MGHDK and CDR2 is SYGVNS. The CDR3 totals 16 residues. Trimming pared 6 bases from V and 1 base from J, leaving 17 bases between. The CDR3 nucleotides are TGTGCCAGCAGCCCTATGGAGGGGGCAGGCACAGATACGCAGTATTTT. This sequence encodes CASSPMEGAGTDTQYF.

The CDR3 loop reads CASSLRQGFTEAFF. CDR3 DNA sequence: TGTGCCAGCAGCTTGAGACAGGGGTTTACTGAAGCTTTCTTT. The chain joins TRBV27 to TRBJ1-1, with 8 positions matching TRBD1. The CDR3 spans 14 residues. Trimming cost V 6 bases and J 5 bases; bases outside gene matches: 8. Per germline, CDR1 MNHEY and CDR2 SMNVEV (reference sequence).

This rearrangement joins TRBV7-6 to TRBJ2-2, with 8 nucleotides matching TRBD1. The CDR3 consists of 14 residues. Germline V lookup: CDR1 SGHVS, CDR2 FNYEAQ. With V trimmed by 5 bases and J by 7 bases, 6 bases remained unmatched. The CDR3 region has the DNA TGTGCCAGCAGCCAAGGACAGGGTCACGGGGAGCTGTTTTTT. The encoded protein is CASSQGQGHGELFF.